This TCR beta chain was documented in a study of CD8 T cells in ankylosing spondylitis. Study conclusions and caveats: Prior work had noted some motif variants in reactive arthritis blood and synovial fluid. As reported, disease-linked clones showed significant enrichment in matched ankylosing spondylitis synovial fluid. Among TCR beta sequences, a motif of 7 to 9 highly homologous variants appeared characteristic of ankylosing spondylitis blood. Clones that were linked to disease were CD8+ and were relatively rare in peripheral blood.

Each TCR beta library was made by quantitative 5'-RACE that incorporated molecular barcodes. Each CDR3 protein is one row after TCRdb ran MiXCR on the 5' RACE reads. The sample yields under 150,000 distinct CDR3 sequences, 17% seen once. This CDR3 is 15 amino acids long. Deletions cut 7 bases from V and 1 base from J, with 17 bases between. The germline V gene has CDR1 SEHNR and CDR2 FQNEAQ (reference sequence). This clonotype has only a few counts. Its antigen is unknown. This clonotype originated in a male donor with ankylosing spondylitis. The chain uses TRBV7-9 and TRBJ2-7; either TRBD1 or TRBD2 may supply D (5 bases each). The sequencing sample was made of blood, either unsorted or a sorted T cell fraction (not recorded which). The CDR3 region is CASMIVEGRSYEQYF. CDR3 DNA sequence: TGTGCCAGCATGATCGTTGAGGGGAGATCCTACGAGCAGTACTTC.